These T cell receptor beta chains were read from a single sample in a study of long-term antiretroviral therapy in people with HIV. TCRdb's table, derived via immunoSEQ multiplex PCR, lists solely in-frame clones and lacks some. The data show about 20,000 clones, 60% to 85% seen once. The input for sequencing was unsorted PBMCs, taken 2.9 years after starting antiretroviral therapy. These receptors all come from a woman in her 30s with HIV. Both conserved end residues are part of each CDR3. The D gene is left open where the match is weak. Rows may omit the clone size; those that give it use once, few, many or a size class.

CDR3 protein | J gene | D gene | clone size | V gene
CASSSGGVRTDTQYF | TRBJ2-3 | . | . | TRBV5-4
CASSYTPGGDTEAFF | TRBJ1-1 | . | . | TRBV6-5
CASSNTYEQYF | TRBJ2-7 | . | . | TRBV6-5
CASSVEDGGKETQYF | TRBJ2-5 | . | . | TRBV9
CASSLGISGNTIYF | TRBJ1-3 | . | few | TRBV7-8
CSVQTGGWETQYF | TRBJ2-5 | TRBD1 | . | TRBV29-1
CASSQDNGTDTQYF | TRBJ2-3 | . | . | TRBV4-2
CASSSFTGGEQYF | TRBJ2-7 | . | . | TRBV2
CASSDLVGQLEKLFF | TRBJ1-4 | . | . | TRBV6-1
CASSPTGAYGYTF | TRBJ1-2 | TRBD1 | . | TRBV19
CASSQGFLAGSEVFGSQETQYF | TRBJ2-5 | . | . | TRBV14
CASSLGSGGPYEQYF | TRBJ2-7 | TRBD2 | once | TRBV7-2
CASKPNTGELFF | TRBJ2-2 | . | few | TRBV5-1
CASSPTGYNSPLHF | TRBJ1-6 | . | few | TRBV7-3
CSVEPALYGYTF | TRBJ1-2 | . | . | TRBV29-1
CAWSVRGEKLFF | TRBJ1-4 | . | few | TRBV30
CASSLYASPDNEQFF | TRBJ2-1 | . | . | TRBV27
CASSLARDGLYSYNEQFF | TRBJ2-1 | . | . | TRBV5-1
CASSRRNNGASETQYF | TRBJ2-5 | . | . | TRBV7-2
CASRGGYGYTF | TRBJ1-2 | . | . | TRBV6-1
CASSLAEAAGELFF | TRBJ2-2 | . | . | TRBV5-6
CASSKTTGNIYEQYF | TRBJ2-7 | . | . | TRBV28
CASSAPRGRLNSPLHF | TRBJ1-6 | . | . | TRBV9
CASSGSDRTSYEQYF | TRBJ2-7 | TRBD1 | . | TRBV19
CASSYSKGQGADTQYF | TRBJ2-3 | TRBD1 | . | TRBV6-6
CASSEALRGFAYEQYF | TRBJ2-7 | TRBD1 | . | TRBV6-1
CASSFAVKGYGYTF | TRBJ1-2 | . | . | TRBV27
CASSLTRTYLNRDEQYF | TRBJ2-7 | . | . | TRBV5-5
CASSIGDAGSNEKLFF | TRBJ1-4 | . | few | TRBV19